This TCR beta chain is drawn from a study of immune cell composition in non-small cell lung cancer. On the study more broadly: Histologic subtype was mainly adenocarcinoma or squamous cell carcinoma. Study findings and constraints: Shared sequences between tumour-reactive and dominant in vivo clones were not proven. Lung squamous cell carcinoma tumours had significantly higher top 10 clone scores and productive clonality than lung adenocarcinoma. Tumour TCR-beta clonality showed no significant link to smoking pack-years.

Concerning this clone: Its antigen is undetermined.

Trimming cost V 6 bases and J 5 bases, with 10 bases left between them. CDR1 KGHSH and CDR2 LQKENI come from the germline V gene. The CDR3 has 13 residues. Measured with immunoSEQ multiplex PCR; TCRdb has only the in-frame clones, and not every one. The sample has around 2,600 clones; approximately 83% are singletons. This sequence joins TRBV18 and TRBJ1-4; maybe TRBD1 (5 bases). The receptor was isolated from a human donor with non-small cell lung cancer. The sample comprised lung tumor tissue. CDR3 region: CASSGQKNEKLFF. As DNA, the CDR3 is TGTGCCAGCTCGGGGCAGAAGAATGAAAAACTGTTTTTT.